This TCR beta chain was recorded in a study of identical twins. Study-level findings and limits: Where out-of-frame alpha sequences were twin-shared, they showed excess low generation probability. Insertions were reduced in abundant cord blood beta clonotypes but not in memory repertoires. The presence of invariant MAIT and iNKT cells could partly confound analyses of zero-insertion sequences.

In every case, the donor was a healthy Caucasian. One entry per CDR3 protein, called by TCRdb with MiXCR from the 5' RACE reads. In the table there are about 530,000 distinct CDR3 sequences, approximately 20% of which are singletons. The V and J ends lost 4 bases and 4 bases, in that order; junction bases with no gene match: 11. This CDR3 contains 15 residues. Germline values: CDR1 SGHKS, CDR2 YYEKEE (reference sequence). Comments on this clonotype: Antigen unknown.

The same sample was also used in a study of yellow fever vaccine responses in identical twins.

This receptor was identified in a woman between 18 and 30 years old in good health. The material sequenced was CD4+ T cells sorted from blood. The J gene is TRBJ2-7, the V gene TRBV5-5; 7 bases agree with TRBD2. The CDR3 loop reads CASSGRAGAGYEQYF. The CDR3 nucleotides read TGTGCCAGCAGCGGCAGGGCGGGAGCGGGGTACGAGCAGTACTTC.